This T cell receptor (beta chain) emerged from a study of cytomegalovirus exposure and HLA in healthy donors. Study-wide results and caveats: A later analysis showed TCR association rates differing by HLA locus, peaking at DRB1 and lowest at HLA-C. In vitro confirmation showed a few CMV-associated chains to be CMV antigen specific. According to reports, the classifier identified cytomegalovirus status with high specificity and sensitivity.

Points on this clone: The antigen remains undetermined.

It was healthy bone marrow donors who served as donors. Use of 60 Vbeta and 13 Jbeta primers characterized the PCR. Measured with immunoSEQ multiplex PCR; TCRdb has only the in-frame clones, and not every one. Altogether 200,000 to 250,000 clones are present, over 65% being singletons, with the ten largest covering roughly 1.3%. Looked up from germline, CDR1 is SGHTS and CDR2 is YDEGEE. V was clipped by 4 bases and J by 5 bases, with 13 bases between them. This CDR3 spans 13 amino acids. This sequence originates from a human donor in good health. The chain has TRBV5-8 and TRBJ2-7, with TRBD1 as a possible D gene (6 bases). Sequences were obtained from PBMCs. CDR3 protein: CASSLPDSHEQYF. The CDR3, as DNA: TGTGCCAGCAGCCTACCGGACAGTCACGAGCAGTACTTC.